This T cell receptor (beta chain) was captured by sequencing in a study of sequential checkpoint blockade in melanoma. At the level of the study: Maintenance nivolumab came after either treatment sequence. Some 90 pretreatment tumor DNA samples were TCRβ immunosequenced.

Sequencing was performed with immunoSEQ multiplex PCR; in TCRdb, only in-frame clones are kept and a portion is missing. Here the sample spans around 4,500 clones, about 24% being singletons. The CDR3 length is 13 residues. Trimming removed 5 bases from V and 3 bases from J, with 7 bases in between. Germline CDR1 and CDR2: MNHGY and SAAAGT. Overall study results and limits: Tumor T-cell fraction and clonality correlated with PD-L1 and CD8+ counts.

Treatment: randomized to nivolumab then ipilimumab (arm A) or the reverse (arm B). Patients had received no earlier DNA-damaging chemotherapy. By sample share, this clone is medium-sized. The antigen is unknown. The TCR comes from a human donor with melanoma. The material was tumor tissue (inferred from file names), obtained from a patient given nivolumab and ipilimumab in sequence. The rearrangement joins TRBV6-8 to TRBJ2-2; a possible D gene is TRBD1 (5 bases). CDR3 loop: CASSLRDTGELFF. The CDR3 bases are TGTGCCAGCAGTCTCAGGGACACCGGGGAGCTGTTTTTT.